The present T cell receptor beta chain was sequenced within a study of CD8 T cells in ankylosing spondylitis. The study's findings and limits: Disease-linked clones had a CD8+ phenotype and relatively low frequency in peripheral blood. A motif of roughly 8 highly homologous TCR beta variants was seen as apparently characteristic of ankylosing spondylitis blood. Reportedly, disease-linked clones are significantly enriched in ankylosing spondylitis patients' matched synovial fluid.

Construction of TCR beta libraries was performed using quantitative 5'-RACE with molecular barcodes. TCRdb used MiXCR to reprocess the 5' RACE reads, holding one entry per CDR3 protein. The sample has 250,000 to 300,000 distinct CDR3 sequences; more than 15% are singletons. This clonotype was counted between two and nine times. Antigen unknown. The CDR3 runs 16 residues. V was pared by 4 bases and J by 5 bases, with 11 bases of the junction left unmatched. The germline V gene has CDR1 MGHRA and CDR2 YSYEKL. This receptor was identified in a male donor with ankylosing spondylitis or in good health (not recorded which). The chain carries TRBV4-1 and TRBJ2-5; TRBD1 agrees at 9 bases. Source material: blood, either unsorted or a sorted T cell fraction (not recorded which). The CDR3 bases are TGCGCCAGCAGCCGGCCGGTCGGGACAGGGCAGGAGACCCAGTACTTC. This translates into CASSRPVGTGQETQYF.